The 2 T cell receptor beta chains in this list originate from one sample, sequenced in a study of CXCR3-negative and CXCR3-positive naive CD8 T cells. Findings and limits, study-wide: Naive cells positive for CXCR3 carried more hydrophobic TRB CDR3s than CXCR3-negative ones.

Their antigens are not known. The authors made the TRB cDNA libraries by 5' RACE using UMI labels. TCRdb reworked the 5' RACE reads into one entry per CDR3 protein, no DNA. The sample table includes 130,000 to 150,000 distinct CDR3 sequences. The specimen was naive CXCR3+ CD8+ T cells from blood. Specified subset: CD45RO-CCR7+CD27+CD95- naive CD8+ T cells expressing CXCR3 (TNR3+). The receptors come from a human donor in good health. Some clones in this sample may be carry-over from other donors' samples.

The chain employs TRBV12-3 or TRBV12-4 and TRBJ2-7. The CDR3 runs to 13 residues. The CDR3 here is CASSYTDLYEQYF.

This CDR3 is CASLTLPTNYGYTF. This chain joins TRBV6-1 and TRBJ1-2. The CDR3 is 14 amino acids. Germline CDR1 reads MNHNS; CDR2 reads SASEGT.